This T cell receptor beta chain was captured in a study of vaccination and CD4 T cells after COVID-19. Study overall: Post-vaccine sample collection happened at a median of approximately 10 weeks after dose two, ranging 14 to 241. Study-level results: Convalescent patients showed a median 86.3% of reactive clones that were seen only post-vaccination.

Oncomine TCR Beta short-read sequencing was applied to DNA from cultured CD4+ T cells. From cultured CD4+ T cells, genomic DNA was extracted. TCRdb reanalysed the PCR reads using MiXCR and keeps one entry per CDR3 protein. The table records over 8,500 distinct CDR3 sequences, roughly 27% of them present only once. About this clonotype itself: Its antigen is unidentified.

As to treatment: roughly nine-day PBMC culture with coronavirus spike peptide pools or control peptides (ViraFEST assay). One should note that the unexposed donor's CD4+ T cells were collected before the COVID-19 pandemic (2011-2018). The culture of two million PBMCs per well included approximately 10 IU/ml IL-2 and about 9.9 ug/ml peptide pools. Half the growth medium was swapped for new IL-2 medium on days 3 and 7. Per germline, CDR1 DFQATT and CDR2 SNEGSKA (reference sequence). CDR3 length equals 14 residues. V was pared by 6 bases and J by 0 bases, with 11 bases between. V and J are TRBV20-1 and TRBJ2-2, with D hard to call. The source material was CD4+ T cells from blood, cultured in vitro. The receptor's source is a human donor in good health. CDR3 in amino acids: CSAPRSSNTGELFF. CDR3 DNA sequence: TGCAGTGCCCCTCGGTCGTCGAACACCGGGGAGCTGTTTTTT.